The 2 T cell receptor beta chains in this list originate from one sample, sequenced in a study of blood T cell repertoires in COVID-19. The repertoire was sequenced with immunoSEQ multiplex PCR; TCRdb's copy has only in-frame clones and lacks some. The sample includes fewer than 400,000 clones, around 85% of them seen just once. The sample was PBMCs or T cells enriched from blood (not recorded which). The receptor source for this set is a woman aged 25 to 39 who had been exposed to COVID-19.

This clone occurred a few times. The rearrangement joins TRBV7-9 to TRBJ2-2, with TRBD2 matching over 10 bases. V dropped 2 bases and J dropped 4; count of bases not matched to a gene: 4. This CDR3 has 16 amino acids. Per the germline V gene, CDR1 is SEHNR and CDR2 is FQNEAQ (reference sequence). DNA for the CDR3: TGTGCCAGCAGCTTATCTAGCGGGGGCCTCACCGGGGAGCTGTTTTTT. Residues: CASSLSSGGLTGELFF.

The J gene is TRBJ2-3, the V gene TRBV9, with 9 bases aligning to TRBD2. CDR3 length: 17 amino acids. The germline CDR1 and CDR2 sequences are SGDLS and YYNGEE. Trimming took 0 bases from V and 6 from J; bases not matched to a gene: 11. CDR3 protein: CASSVARSSGVRDTQYF. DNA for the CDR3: TGTGCCAGCAGCGTAGCTCGGTCTAGCGGGGTCCGGGATACGCAGTATTTT.